This T cell receptor (beta chain) was obtained from a study of T cell responses to AZD1222 COVID-19 vaccine. This clone was detected only a few times. The antigen remains unidentified. Some clones are missing from TCRdb's copy, which holds only in-frame ones; the method was immunoSEQ multiplex PCR. The repertoire holds about 120,000 clones, with 88% as singletons. Study-level findings and limits: Spike-specific TCR breadth and depth were elevated following two AZD1222 doses.

The germline V and J ends were trimmed by 5 bases and 5 bases, with 13 bases remaining between them. Per the germline V gene, CDR1 is MNHEY and CDR2 is SVGAGI. CDR3 size: 14 residues. Pooling of second doses given at about 4 or about 12 weeks was done. The sample consisted of peripheral blood, taken 28 days after the second AZD1222 dose. This chain connects TRBV6-5 to TRBJ1-5; maybe TRBD1 (5 bases). This clonotype originated in an adult who received the AZD1222 COVID-19 vaccine. The CDR3 reads CASSPTTAYQPQHF. CDR3 DNA sequence: TGTGCCAGCAGTCCCACGACAGCGTATCAGCCCCAGCATTTT.